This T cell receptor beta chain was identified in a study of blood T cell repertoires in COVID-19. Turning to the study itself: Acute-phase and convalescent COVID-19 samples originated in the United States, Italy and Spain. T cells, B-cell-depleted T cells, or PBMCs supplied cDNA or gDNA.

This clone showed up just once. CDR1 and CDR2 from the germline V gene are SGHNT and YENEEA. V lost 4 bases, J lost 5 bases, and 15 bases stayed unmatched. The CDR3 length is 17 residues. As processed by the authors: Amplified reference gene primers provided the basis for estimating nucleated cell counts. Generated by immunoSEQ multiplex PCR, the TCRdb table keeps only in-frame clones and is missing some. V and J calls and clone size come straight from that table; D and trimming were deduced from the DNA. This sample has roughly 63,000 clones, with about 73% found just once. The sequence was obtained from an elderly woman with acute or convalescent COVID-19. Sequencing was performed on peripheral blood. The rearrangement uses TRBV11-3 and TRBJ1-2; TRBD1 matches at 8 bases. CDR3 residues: CASSSKFGDRSGYGYTF. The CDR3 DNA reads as TGTGCCAGCAGCTCAAAATTCGGGGACAGGTCGGGGTATGGCTACACCTTC.